This T cell receptor beta chain was recorded in a study of Ad26.COV2.S vaccination and SARS-CoV-2 variants. Study-wide results and limits: Vaccine recipients posted higher spike-specific TCR breadth than their placebo counterparts. Whether participants received vaccine or placebo, their non-spike TCR breadth was similar.

Repertoires were generated with immunoSEQ multiplex PCR, while TCRdb's copy carries only in-frame clones and drops some. Of about 350,000 clones in the sample, roughly 89% were seen once. On this clone: What it binds is unknown.

Treatment defined: some 20 received Ad26.COV2.S at low or high dose, single or two shots; about 5 received placebo; per-sample allocation not given. Repertoires come from day 63 after the first vaccine or placebo injection. The CDR3 extends over 14 amino acids. Unmatched junction bases numbered 6, after V lost 5 bases and J lost 5 bases. In germline, CDR1 is MNHEY, CDR2 SVGEGT. V gene TRBV6-2 or TRBV6-3 combines with J gene TRBJ2-1, with 7 bases matching TRBD1. The sequencing here drew on peripheral blood, taken in a trial of Ad26.COV2.S vaccine versus placebo. This clonotype originated in a person aged 18-65 years who received the Ad26.COV2.S COVID-19 vaccine or a placebo. CDR3 coding DNA: TGTGCCAGCAGTCCGACAGGGACCAACAATGAGCAGTTCTTC. Translating gives CASSPTGTNNEQFF.